The next 14 T cell receptor beta chains were all read from a single sample in a study of blood T cell repertoires in COVID-19. Repertoires were generated with immunoSEQ multiplex PCR, while TCRdb's copy carries only in-frame clones and drops some. The profile shows 80,000 to 100,000 clones, 82% of them singletons. The sequencing input was peripheral blood. The receptors come from a man aged 70-80 years with active or convalescent COVID-19.

This chain joins TRBV7-8 and TRBJ2-7; D is perhaps TRBD1 (6 bases). The germline CDR1 and CDR2 sequences are SGHVS and FQNEAQ. The germline V and J ends were trimmed by 1 base and 0 bases, with 10 bases remaining between them. The CDR3 has 15 amino acids. In DNA form, the CDR3 reads TGTGCCAGCAGCTTAGACAGGGACCCCTCCTACGAGCAGTACTTC. Protein product: CASSLDRDPSYEQYF.

The chain carries TRBV6-5 and TRBJ1-5; D gene uncertain. CDR3 length equals 13 residues. Deletions cut 4 bases from V and 0 bases from J, with 4 bases between. CDR1 and CDR2 (germline): MNHEY, SVGAGI. CDR3 loop: CASSFSSNQPQHF. The CDR3 DNA is TGTGCCAGCAGTTTCAGTAGCAATCAGCCCCAGCATTTT.

The gene calls are TRBV11-2 and TRBJ2-2; D is unresolved. The CDR3 is 11 amino acids. V lost 5 bases and J 9 bases, leaving 7 bases between the germline ends. Germline V gene data show CDR1 as SGHAT and CDR2 as FQNNGV. CDR3 DNA sequence: TGTGCCAGCAGCCCCGTTAGGGAGCTGTTTTTT. Protein: CASSPVRELFF. Full variable domain (outside the CDR3, taken from reference TRBV11-2 and TRBJ2-2): EAGVAQSPRYKIIEKRQSVAFWCNPISGHATLYWYQQILGQGPKLLIQFQNNGVVDDSQLPKDRFSAERLKGVDSTLKIQPAKLEDSAVYLCASSPVRELFFGEGSRLTVL.

The chain employs TRBV7-2 and TRBJ2-5; TRBD1 aligns across 7 bases. V was clipped by 1 base and J by 4 bases; unmatched bases: 6. Germline values: CDR1 SGHTA, CDR2 FQGNSA. The CDR3 runs to 15 residues. The CDR3: CASSLVGGQVETQYF. Written as DNA, the CDR3 is TGTGCCAGCAGCTTAGTAGGTGGACAGGTAGAGACCCAGTACTTC.

This chain uses TRBV29-1 with TRBJ1-1, with D tentatively TRBD1 (5 bases). The CDR3 contains 14 residues. Looked up from germline, CDR1 is SQVTM and CDR2 is ANQGSEA. V dropped 4 bases and J dropped 7 bases, with 19 bases sitting between them. CDR3 coding DNA: TGCAGCGTTGCGTTTGGGATTGGGGCAAATGAAGCTTTCTTT. This translates into CSVAFGIGANEAFF.

V and J are TRBV6-4 and TRBJ1-6, with D hard to call. Germline V gene lookup returns CDR1 MRHNA and CDR2 SNTAGT. V lost 6 bases to trimming and J lost 8 bases, with 14 bases between them. The CDR3 runs 14 residues. CDR3 bases: TGTGCCAGCAGAGTTTTAGTAGGAGATTCACCCCTCCACTTT. Amino acids: CASRVLVGDSPLHF.

The rearrangement joins TRBV4-3 to TRBJ2-2; TRBD1 aligns across 9 bases. This CDR3 has 16 amino acids. In germline, CDR1 is LGHNA, CDR2 YSLEER. Trimming cost V 3 bases and J 2 bases; bases outside gene matches: 4. DNA for the CDR3: TGCGCCAGCAGCCACCGGACAGGGGAAAACACCGGGGAGCTGTTTTTT. Its protein product is CASSHRTGENTGELFF.

This clone appeared a few times. This chain connects TRBV29-1 to TRBJ1-6, with D unresolved. The CDR3 spans 13 residues. V lost 5 bases to trimming and J lost 7 bases, with 12 bases between them. The germline V gene encodes CDR1 SQVTM and CDR2 ANQGSEA. CDR3 bases: TGCAGCGTTCGCCAGGCACTCAATTCACCCCTCCACTTT. It yields the protein CSVRQALNSPLHF.

The chain carries TRBV4-1 and TRBJ1-3; D unclear. The CDR3 totals 14 residues. Germline V gene lookup returns CDR1 MGHRA and CDR2 YSYEKL. Trimming removed 6 bases at V and 4 bases at J, with 13 bases between. For the CDR3, the DNA is TGCGCCAGCAGGTCCCTTTCGGAGGGAAACACCATATATTTT. It specifies CASRSLSEGNTIYF.

J is TRBJ1-5 and V is TRBV6-4, with 8 nucleotides matching TRBD1. Germline V gene lookup returns CDR1 MRHNA and CDR2 SNTAGT. The V and J ends lost 3 bases and 2 bases, in that order; junction bases with no gene match: 0. The CDR3 spans 14 residues. The CDR3 DNA is TGTGCCAGCAGTGAGACAGGGGGCAATCAGCCCCAGCATTTT. Amino acids: CASSETGGNQPQHF.

The table lists this clone with a few counts. The chain recombines TRBV5-1 with TRBJ1-4, with 8 bases matching TRBD1. In germline, CDR1 is SGHRS, CDR2 YFSETQ. The length of the CDR3 is 15 residues. V shed 0 bases, J shed 8 bases, and the junction held 6 bases outside the gene matches. CDR3 residues: CASSLDVQGAEKLFF. The CDR3 DNA is TGCGCCAGCAGCTTGGATGTCCAGGGGGCCGAAAAACTGTTTTTT.

The V call is TRBV6-5, the J call TRBJ1-3, with D maybe TRBD1 (5 bases). Between the trimmed V and J ends, which lost 0 bases and 9 bases, there was a span of 15 bases. The CDR3 covers 15 residues. Germline lookup yields CDR1 MNHEY and CDR2 SVGAGI. In DNA form, the CDR3 reads TGTGCCAGCAGTTACTCCCCCAGACAGTTCGGCACCATATATTTT. Its translation: CASSYSPRQFGTIYF.

This clone was found once. This sequence joins TRBV6-6 and TRBJ1-5; a weak D match, TRBD1 (5 bases). Trimming cost V 0 bases and J 4 bases, with 10 bases left between them. Germline assignment: CDR1 MNHNY and CDR2 SVGAGI (reference sequence). This CDR3 contains 15 residues. The CDR3, as DNA: TGTGCCAGCAGTTACTCGGGGCAGCTAAATCAGCCCCAGCATTTT. Translating gives CASSYSGQLNQPQHF.

V is TRBV27 and J is TRBJ1-1; 9 bases line up with TRBD1. The CDR3 covers 14 residues. The germline CDR1 and CDR2 sequences are MNHEY and SMNVEV (reference sequence). Trimming took 5 bases from V and 3 from J; bases not matched to a gene: 4. CDR3 in DNA: TGTGCCAGCAGTCCCGGGACAGGGTACACTGAAGCTTTCTTT. Its protein product is CASSPGTGYTEAFF.